This TCR beta chain was sequenced in a study of T cell responses to AZD1222 COVID-19 vaccine. The data were produced by immunoSEQ multiplex PCR, yet TCRdb's version contains in-frame clones alone and is incomplete. The sample shows fewer than 150,000 clones, roughly 90% of them seen only once. Between the trimmed V and J ends, which lost 5 bases and 9 bases, there was a span of 8 bases. CDR3 length: 11 amino acids. Germline assignment: CDR1 SGHDN and CDR2 FVKESK. In the case of this clone: Its specificity is not known.

Regarding the study as a whole: Seropositive AZD1222 recipients at baseline numbered only five or six. Females outnumbered males among donors, who were mostly white British; clonal diversity was possibly underestimated.

The chain combines TRBV14 with TRBJ2-1; D is possibly TRBD2 (5 bases). This sequence originates from an adult who received the AZD1222 COVID-19 vaccine. Sequencing was performed on peripheral blood, taken 28 days after the second AZD1222 dose. The CDR3, as DNA: TGTGCCAGCAGCGGAGGTAGTGAGCAGTTCTTC. Amino acids: CASSGGSEQFF.